This T cell receptor (beta chain) was identified during a study of cytomegalovirus exposure and HLA in healthy donors. The overall study: Earlier, 100 million to 130 million unique TCR beta sequences were recovered from 170 million or so T cells by an analysis. Among the 398 genotyped donors, 81% were placed in the Caucasian-associated ancestry cluster.

Germline CDR1 and CDR2: MDHEN and SYDVKM. V shed 7 bases, J shed 0 bases, and the junction held 2 bases outside the gene matches. CDR3 length equals 14 residues. The PCR made use of 60 Vbeta and 13 Jbeta primers. The assay was immunoSEQ multiplex PCR, and TCRdb's table has in-frame clones only and misses some. The sample contains 90,000 to 100,000 clones, approximately 71% of which appear only once. Study-wide findings and caveats: A later analysis revealed that TCR association rates differed between HLA loci, peaking at DRB1 and bottoming out at HLA-C.

While unrecorded immune exposures were likely, the donors were nominally healthy when sampled. In regard to this clone: Its antigen is as yet unknown.

The chain joins TRBV28 to TRBJ2-7; 11 bases fit TRBD1. The sequence came from a female donor in good health and CMV-seronegative. Sequenced sample: PBMCs. DNA for the CDR3: TGTGCCAGCACCGGACAGGGGGCCTCCTACGAGCAGTACTTC. Translation gives CASTGQGASYEQYF.